The present entry profiles one TCR beta chain with its context. This specimen belongs to a study of blood T cell repertoires in COVID-19. Study information: Nucleic acid was either cDNA or gDNA, and it came from T cells, B-cell-depleted T cells, or PBMCs.

In Seattle, patients joined the study during active infection and were tracked longitudinally. The V end lost 3 bases, the J end lost 1 base, and 15 bases lay between the germline ends. From germline, CDR1 is SGHNT and CDR2 YENEEA. This CDR3 has 16 residues. Only in-frame clones appear in the TCRdb table, and some are missing; sequencing was by immunoSEQ multiplex PCR. The sample lists 300,000 to 400,000 clones; approximately 87% were seen once. The sequenced sample was peripheral blood. The chain recombines TRBV11-3 with TRBJ1-2; a possible D gene is TRBD1 (5 bases). This sequence was found in a woman in her 50s with COVID-19, enrolled during active disease. The CDR3 reads CASSLETVDNNYGYTF. In DNA form, the CDR3 reads TGTGCCAGCAGCTTGGAGACGGTGGACAATAACTATGGCTACACCTTC.